This T cell receptor (beta chain) was identified during a study of cytomegalovirus exposure and HLA in healthy donors. Libraries were prepared by immunoSEQ multiplex PCR; TCRdb keeps only in-frame clonotypes and omits some of them. Here the sample spans about 120,000 clones, approximately 90% being singletons. Study-level findings and limits: As confirmed in vitro, three CMV-associated chains were specific for CMV antigens. Cytomegalovirus association was listed for 170 or so TCR beta chains.

Concerning this clone: No antigen is known for it.

Per the germline V gene, CDR1 is LGHNA and CDR2 is YSLEER. The CDR3 covers 17 residues. V trimming: 4 bases; J trimming: 3 bases; junction bases outside the gene matches: 10. This clonotype originated in a woman aged 18-35 years in good health and CMV-seronegative. Sequencing was carried out using PBMCs. This chain links TRBV4-3 with TRBJ2-2; TRBD1 matches 8 bases. CDR3 protein: CASSPDHGTGDTGELFF. The CDR3 bases are TGCGCCAGCAGCCCAGACCATGGGACAGGAGACACCGGGGAGCTGTTTTTT.